The 17 T cell receptor beta chains in this list originate from one sample, sequenced in a study of blood T cell repertoires in COVID-19. Measured with immunoSEQ multiplex PCR; TCRdb has only the in-frame clones, and not every one. Of approximately 220,000 clones in the sample, about 84% were seen once. The source material was PBMCs or T cells enriched from blood (not recorded which). The receptors were gathered from a woman aged 40-49 years with acute COVID-19.

The chain uses TRBV30 and TRBJ2-7; 10 bases are a match to TRBD1. The germline CDR1 and CDR2 sequences are GTSNPN and SVGIG (reference sequence). The CDR3 consists of 14 residues. The V segment lost 4 bases and the J segment 6 bases; nucleotides outside the gene matches: 9. The DNA for the CDR3 is TGTGCCTGGAACCATGGACAGGGGGTGAGCGAGCAGTACTTC. As protein: CAWNHGQGVSEQYF.

V and J are TRBV10-3 and TRBJ1-6; D perhaps matches TRBD1 (6 bases). The CDR3 length is 15 residues. Trimming stripped 2 bases from V and 8 bases from J, with 13 bases between. Germline loops: CDR1 ENHRY, CDR2 SYGVKD. The CDR3 coding sequence is TGTGCCATCAGTGAGGGCAGGGGTTCGGATTCACCCCTCCACTTT. Protein product: CAISEGRGSDSPLHF.

This clone was detected once. The V call is TRBV5-8, the J call TRBJ1-3; D is perhaps TRBD1 (6 bases). The length of the CDR3 is 15 residues. In germline, CDR1 is SGHTS, CDR2 YDEGEE. The V gene lost 0 bases and the J gene lost 3 bases, with 10 bases spanning the gap. CDR3 sequence reads: CASSLGTAFGNTIYF. The CDR3, as DNA: TGTGCCAGCAGCTTGGGGACAGCCTTTGGAAACACCATATATTTT.

The gene calls are TRBV3-1 (or the pseudogene TRBV3-2) and TRBJ2-4; TRBD1 matches at 10 bases. The germline gives CDR1 LGHDT, CDR2 YNNKEL (reference sequence). This CDR3 has 15 amino acids. V shed 4 bases and J 7 bases; nucleotides not matched to a gene: 7. DNA of the CDR3: TGTGCCAGCAGCCCCCGGGACAGGGGAGGGAACATTCAGTACTTC. Its translation: CASSPRDRGGNIQYF.

This clone was observed a few times. The J gene is TRBJ2-1, the V gene TRBV5-4; D might be TRBD1 (6 bases). V shed 3 bases and J shed 2 bases, with 9 bases lying between them. The V gene's germline CDR1 is SGHNT and CDR2 YYREEE (reference sequence). The CDR3 covers 14 residues. The CDR3: CASSSRGTYNEQFF. As DNA, the CDR3 is TGTGCCAGCAGCTCGAGGGGGACCTACAATGAGCAGTTCTTC. Supplemented by reference TRBV5-4 and TRBJ2-1, the full variable domain reads ETGVTQSPTHLIKTRGQQVTLRCSSQSGHNTVSWYQQALGQGPQFIFQYYREEENGRGNFPPRFSGLQFPNYSSELNVNALELDDSALYLCASSSRGTYNEQFFGPGTRLTVL.

The J gene is TRBJ2-5, the V gene TRBV5-1, with D possibly matching TRBD1 (6 bases). V lost 1 base and J lost 1, with 8 bases in between. In germline, CDR1 is SGHRS, CDR2 YFSETQ. This CDR3 is 14 amino acids long. The CDR3 sequence: CASSLRQVQETQYF. Written as DNA, the CDR3 is TGCGCCAGCAGCTTGAGACAGGTCCAAGAGACCCAGTACTTC.

DNA of the CDR3: TGTGCCAGCAGAGGACAGCCCTTGGAGACCCAGTACTTC. Translation gives CASRGQPLETQYF. The genes are TRBV6-5 and TRBJ2-5, with a possible D match to TRBD1 (6 bases). This CDR3 comprises 13 residues. V was trimmed by 6 bases and J by 5 bases, leaving 13 bases between them. In germline, CDR1 is MNHEY, CDR2 SVGAGI.

This chain joins TRBV2 and TRBJ2-7; D perhaps matches TRBD2 (7 bases). This CDR3 comprises 21 residues. The V end was cut by 6 bases, the J end by 0 bases, with 33 bases between. Germline assignment: CDR1 SNHLY and CDR2 FYNNEI. CDR3 region: CASRPPMNRLAGDTSSYEQYF. In nucleotides, the CDR3 is TGTGCCAGCAGGCCCCCGATGAACAGACTAGCAGGGGATACAAGCTCCTACGAGCAGTACTTC.

Only one count was recorded for this clone. V gene TRBV4-3 combines with J gene TRBJ2-7; D is ambiguous. Germline CDR1 and CDR2: LGHNA and YSLEER. CDR3 size: 15 residues. The V end lost 0 bases, the J end lost 1 base, and 10 bases lay between the germline ends. CDR3 nucleotides: TGCGCCAGCAGCCAAGATTCCGCGACTTCCTACGAGCAGTACTTC. Amino acid sequence: CASSQDSATSYEQYF.

This chain links TRBV24-1 with TRBJ2-6; D ambiguous. CDR1 and CDR2 (germline): KGHDR, SFDVKD. The CDR3 has 14 amino acids. Trimming cost V 6 bases and J 1 base, with 6 bases left between them. The CDR3 DNA sequence: TGTGCCACCAGTCCGAGTTCTGGGGCCAACGTCCTGACTTTC. Its translation is CATSPSSGANVLTF.

This clone was seen more than once but under ten times. This sequence joins TRBV6-4 and TRBJ2-3, with TRBD2 identical over 10 bases. The CDR3 consists of 17 residues. Per germline, CDR1 MRHNA and CDR2 SNTAGT. With 3 bases clipped from V and 0 bases from J, the junction kept 6 bases outside the gene matches. The CDR3 loop reads CASSEGVAGGSTDTQYF. The CDR3 nucleotides are TGTGCCAGCAGTGAGGGCGTAGCGGGGGGAAGCACAGATACGCAGTATTTT.

This clone was observed once. The chain uses TRBV6-1 and TRBJ2-2; TRBD1 matches at 8 bases. The length of the CDR3 is 18 residues. Germline V gene lookup returns CDR1 MNHNS and CDR2 SASEGT. V lost 3 bases, J lost 1 base, and 10 bases stayed unmatched. In nucleotides, the CDR3 is TGTGCCAGCAGTGACCCCACACAGGGGGATTTGAACACCGGGGAGCTGTTTTTT. Its protein is CASSDPTQGDLNTGELFF.

This clone was detected once. V is TRBV7-3 and J is TRBJ2-1; D unclear. The CDR3 spans 15 residues. The V gene lost 5 bases and the J gene lost 8 bases, with 19 bases spanning the gap. From germline, CDR1 is SGHTA and CDR2 FQGTGA. The CDR3 reads CASSADSAEVYEQFF. Here the CDR3 DNA reads TGTGCCAGCAGCGCAGACTCCGCCGAAGTCTATGAGCAGTTCTTC.

The V gene is TRBV7-6, the J gene TRBJ1-2; maybe TRBD1 (5 bases). Trimming stripped 5 bases from V and 8 bases from J, with 21 bases between. The CDR3 runs to 15 residues. From germline, CDR1 is SGHVS and CDR2 FNYEAQ. This CDR3 reads CASSADTYPRGGYTF. DNA of the CDR3: TGTGCCAGCAGCGCCGACACCTACCCTAGGGGAGGCTACACCTTC. The full variable domain, rest sourced from reference TRBV7-6 and TRBJ1-2, is GAGVSQSPRYKVTKRGQDVALRCDPISGHVSLYWYRQALGQGPEFLTYFNYEAQQDKSGLPNDRFSAERPEGSISTLTIQRTEQRDSAMYRCASSADTYPRGGYTFGSGTRLTVV.

This chain uses TRBV25-1 with TRBJ1-2, with D perhaps matching TRBD1 (5 bases). V was clipped by 6 bases and J by 3 bases, with 8 bases between them. Per the germline V gene, CDR1 is MGHDK and CDR2 is SYGVNS. This CDR3 is 12 amino acids long. The CDR3 DNA follows: TGTGCCAGCAGCGGAGGGGACTATGGCTACACCTTC. Protein sequence: CASSGGDYGYTF.

The chain uses TRBV18 and TRBJ1-6; no firm D call. The CDR3 extends over 13 amino acids. Germline assignment: CDR1 KGHSH and CDR2 LQKENI. V gave up 3 bases and J gave up 4 bases, with 4 bases separating them. The CDR3 sequence is CASSPSYNSPLHF. CDR3 nucleotides: TGTGCCAGCTCACCCAGTTATAATTCACCCCTCCACTTT.

V is TRBV11-2 and J is TRBJ1-5; TRBD1 matches 9 bases. After removal of 4 bases from V and 6 bases from J, the junction contained 7 bases not matched to a gene. The CDR3 is 15 amino acids. Germline loops: CDR1 SGHAT, CDR2 FQNNGV. The CDR3 DNA reads TGTGCCAGCAGCTCAAATACAGGGGGCGGTCAGCCCCAGCATTTT. It specifies CASSSNTGGGQPQHF.